Following are 11 T cell receptor beta chains from one sample sequenced in a study of identical twins. Each CDR3 protein gets one entry after TCRdb re-called the 5' RACE reads with MiXCR. The data contain fewer than 250,000 distinct CDR3 sequences, 15% of them singletons. The sample was also linked to a second study, of T cells expressing NK-cell markers.

Sequencing was performed on CD8+ T cells sorted from blood. The receptors come from a woman aged 18-30 years in good health.

This clonotype was counted ten times or more. V is TRBV29-1 and J is TRBJ2-3; D call uncertain. Trimming removed 0 bases from V and 4 bases from J, with 14 bases in between. This CDR3 has 15 amino acids. Germline V gene data show CDR1 as SQVTM and CDR2 as ANQGSEA. The CDR3 bases are TGCAGCGTTGAAGAACCCCGGGCTAGTCCAGATACGCAGTATTTT. Its translation: CSVEEPRASPDTQYF.

This clonotype was detected a few times. This chain uses TRBV7-2 with TRBJ2-1, with 10 positions matching TRBD2. CDR1 SGHTA and CDR2 FQGNSA come from the germline V gene. V shed 1 base and J 4 bases; nucleotides not matched to a gene: 7. The CDR3 length is 17 residues. In DNA form, the CDR3 reads TGTGCCAGCAGCTTAGTTGGGTTAGCGGGGGGTTACAATGAGCAGTTCTTC. Its protein product is CASSLVGLAGGYNEQFF.

This clonotype was seen a handful of times. The rearrangement uses TRBV27 and TRBJ2-6, with D uncertain. Germline V gene sequence: CDR1 MNHEY, CDR2 SMNVEV (reference sequence). The V end was cut by 6 bases, the J end by 0 bases, with 15 bases between. CDR3 size: 17 residues. CDR3: CASSPVRSFSGANVLTF. CDR3 nucleotide sequence: TGTGCCAGCAGCCCGGTAAGGTCTTTCTCTGGGGCCAACGTCCTGACTTTC.

The chain has TRBV11-2 and TRBJ2-1, with 12 bases aligning to TRBD2. The V and J ends lost 6 bases and 9 bases, in that order; junction bases with no gene match: 24. Germline CDR1 reads SGHAT; CDR2 reads FQNNGV. The CDR3 totals 20 residues. The chain's CDR3 is CASSSYPSGGAYQRIGEQFF. The CDR3 nucleotides are TGTGCCAGCAGTTCATACCCTAGCGGGGGGGCCTACCAGCGGATAGGTGAGCAGTTCTTC.

The chain has TRBV7-8 and TRBJ2-7; no reliable D call. CDR1 and CDR2 from the germline V gene are SGHVS and FQNEAQ. The CDR3 extends over 14 amino acids. The ends were cut back, 1 base at V and 6 bases at J, with 13 bases in the middle. CDR3 bases: TGTGCCAGCAGCTTAGGTAGGACGCCCGCCGAGCAGTACTTC. Amino acid sequence: CASSLGRTPAEQYF.

The chain links TRBV2 to TRBJ1-2, with 7 bases aligning to TRBD1. The CDR3 sequence is 12 residues long. Trimming at V came to 6 bases and at J to 6 bases, leaving 4 bases not matched to a gene. From germline, CDR1 is SNHLY and CDR2 FYNNEI. This CDR3 is CASRGTAHGYTF. The CDR3 DNA reads as TGTGCCAGCAGAGGGACAGCCCATGGCTACACCTTC.

This chain uses TRBV24-1 with TRBJ2-1; D not certain. This CDR3 has 13 amino acids. Germline V gene lookup returns CDR1 KGHDR and CDR2 SFDVKD. V lost 4 bases to trimming and J lost 8 bases, with 11 bases between them. The DNA for the CDR3 is TGTGCCACCAGTGACCCTCGGTTCGATGAGCAGTTCTTC. Translating gives CATSDPRFDEQFF.

The V gene is TRBV24-1, the J gene TRBJ2-2, with no clear D. Trimming stripped 5 bases from V and 2 bases from J, with 8 bases between. CDR3 length equals 14 residues. CDR1 KGHDR and CDR2 SFDVKD come from the germline V gene. CDR3 loop: CATSAETNTGELFF. The CDR3 nucleotides read TGTGCCACCAGTGCGGAGACCAACACCGGGGAGCTGTTTTTT.

This clonotype has a handful of counts. The chain employs TRBV4-3 and TRBJ1-2; a weak D match, TRBD1 (5 bases). The CDR3 is 11 amino acids. V dropped 1 base and J dropped 14 bases, with 11 bases sitting between them. The germline V gene encodes CDR1 LGHNA and CDR2 YSLEER. CDR3 sequence: CASSQADRQTF. The CDR3 DNA follows: TGCGCCAGCAGCCAAGCTGACCGACAGACCTTC.

The rearrangement links TRBV7-9 to TRBJ2-2; D call uncertain. The CDR3 spans 13 residues. Germline CDR1 and CDR2: SEHNR and FQNEAQ (reference sequence). V lost 10 bases and J 0 bases, leaving 9 bases between the germline ends. Here the CDR3 DNA reads TGTGCCACGTCTGGGGCGAACACCGGGGAGCTGTTTTTT. Its translation: CATSGANTGELFF.

J is TRBJ1-2 and V is TRBV7-9; no clear D gene. The CDR3 is 11 residues long. Germline CDR1 SEHNR, CDR2 FQNEAQ (reference sequence). V was pared by 1 base and J by 7 bases, with 4 bases between. CDR3 in DNA: TGTGCCAGCAGCTTAGTTCCTGGCTACACCTTC. Its translation is CASSLVPGYTF.